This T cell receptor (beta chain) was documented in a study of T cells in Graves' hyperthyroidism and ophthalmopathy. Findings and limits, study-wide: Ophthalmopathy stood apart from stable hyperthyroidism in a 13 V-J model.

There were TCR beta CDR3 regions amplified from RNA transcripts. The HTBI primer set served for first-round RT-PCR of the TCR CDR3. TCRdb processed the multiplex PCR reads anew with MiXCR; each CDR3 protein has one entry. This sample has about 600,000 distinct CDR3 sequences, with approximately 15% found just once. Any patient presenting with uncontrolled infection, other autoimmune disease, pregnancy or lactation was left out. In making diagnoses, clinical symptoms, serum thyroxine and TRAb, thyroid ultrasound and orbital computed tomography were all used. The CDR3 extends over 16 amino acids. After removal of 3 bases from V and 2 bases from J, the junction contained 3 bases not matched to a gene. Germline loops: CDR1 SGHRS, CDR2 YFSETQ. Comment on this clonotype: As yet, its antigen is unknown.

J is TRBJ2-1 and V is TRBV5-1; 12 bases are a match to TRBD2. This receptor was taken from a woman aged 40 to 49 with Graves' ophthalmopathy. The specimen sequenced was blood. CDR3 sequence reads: CASSSGLAGPYNEQFF. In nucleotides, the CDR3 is TGCGCCAGCAGCTCCGGACTAGCGGGACCCTACAATGAGCAGTTCTTC.